The 17 T cell receptor beta chains below all came from one sample that was sequenced in a study of CD8 T cells in ankylosing spondylitis. TCRdb reprocessed the 5' RACE reads with MiXCR, giving one entry per CDR3 protein. Counted here are 220,000 or so distinct CDR3 sequences, under 12% occurring once; the ten biggest clones make up 21%. Sequencing input: blood, either unsorted or a sorted T cell fraction (not recorded which). The receptors originated from a male donor with ankylosing spondylitis or in good health (not recorded which).

This clonotype was observed many times. V and J are TRBV6-2 or TRBV6-3 and TRBJ2-7; D may be TRBD1 or TRBD2 (5 bases each). The V end lost 2 bases, the J end lost 8 bases, and 7 bases lay between the germline ends. From germline, CDR1 is MNHEY and CDR2 SVGEGT. The CDR3 consists of 11 residues. CDR3 protein: CASSYEGKQYF. CDR3 DNA sequence: TGTGCCAGCAGTTACGAGGGGAAGCAGTACTTC.

This clonotype was seen ten or more times. The V gene is TRBV5-1, the J gene TRBJ2-5; D uncertain. This CDR3 is 16 amino acids long. V dropped 0 bases and J dropped 5 bases, with 17 bases sitting between them. The germline CDR1 and CDR2 sequences are SGHRS and YFSETQ. This CDR3 reads CASSLAGLLGGETQYF. CDR3 DNA: TGCGCCAGCAGCTTGGCCGGCCTCCTCGGTGGGGAGACCCAGTACTTC.

There are many counts of this clonotype. V usage is TRBV28 and J usage is TRBJ2-3; perhaps TRBD1 as D (7 bases). Trimming removed 7 bases at V and 1 base at J, with 18 bases between. The CDR3 covers 16 residues. In germline, CDR1 is MDHEN, CDR2 SYDVKM. CDR3 amino acids: CASTGDRALGTDTQYF. CDR3 sequence (DNA): TGTGCCAGCACGGGAGACAGGGCCCTGGGCACAGATACGCAGTATTTT.

J is TRBJ2-7 and V is TRBV7-9; D remains unclear. There are 13 residues in the CDR3. Germline V gene lookup returns CDR1 SEHNR and CDR2 FQNEAQ (reference sequence). Trimming left V 5 bases short and J 0 bases short, with 8 bases between. CDR3: CASSVDDSYEQYF. As DNA, the CDR3 is TGTGCCAGCAGCGTTGACGACTCCTACGAGCAGTACTTC.

This chain connects TRBV5-1 to TRBJ2-6; D is possibly TRBD1 or TRBD2 (5 bases each). The CDR3 covers 18 residues. Germline assignment: CDR1 SGHRS and CDR2 YFSETQ. The V end lost 4 bases, the J end lost 2 bases, and 19 bases lay between the germline ends. CDR3 coding DNA: TGCGCCAGCAGCCCCGAGGGGCAGGGTGTCGCTGGGGCCAACGTCCTGACTTTC. It encodes CASSPEGQGVAGANVLTF. Full variable domain (remainder filled in from reference TRBV5-1 and TRBJ2-6): KAGVTQTPRYLIKTRGQQVTLSCSPISGHRSVSWYQQTPGQGLQFLFEYFSETQRNKGNFPGRFSGRQFSNSRSEMNVSTLELGDSALYLCASSPEGQGVAGANVLTFGAGSRLTVL.

This clonotype was counted ten times or more. This chain joins TRBV12-3 or TRBV12-4 and TRBJ2-1; 10 bases line up with TRBD2. V dropped 5 bases and J dropped 5; count of bases not matched to a gene: 6. The CDR3 sequence is 15 residues long. CDR3 protein: CASSRRSGGNNEQFF. The DNA of the CDR3 is TGTGCCAGCAGTAGGCGTAGCGGGGGGAACAATGAGCAGTTCTTC.

This clonotype was seen at least ten times. This chain uses TRBV5-6 with TRBJ2-1, with D tentatively TRBD1 or TRBD2 (5 bases each). This CDR3 comprises 13 residues. Germline V lookup: CDR1 SGHDT, CDR2 YYEEEE. The V end lost 2 bases, the J end lost 4 bases, and 7 bases lay between the germline ends. As DNA, the CDR3 is TGTGCCAGCAGCTTTGGGGGTTACAATGAGCAGTTCTTC. Translating it yields CASSFGGYNEQFF.

This clonotype was seen only a few times. The junction departs from the called germline gene at one end, perhaps through a read error. This rearrangement joins TRBV27 to TRBJ2-1; 8 nucleotides agree with TRBD1. Per the germline V gene, CDR1 is MNHEY and CDR2 is SMNVEV (reference sequence). This CDR3 comprises 14 residues. The CDR3 reads CASSYGTGHDGPVF. CDR3 DNA: TGTGCCAGCAGTTACGGGACAGGCCACGATGGACCGGTCTTC.

There are a few counts of this clonotype. This rearrangement joins TRBV6-5 to TRBJ1-4; D possibly corresponds to TRBD1 (6 bases). The CDR3 sequence is 12 residues long. V gave up 8 bases and J gave up 5 bases, with 9 bases separating them. In germline, CDR1 is MNHEY, CDR2 SVGAGI. The CDR3 protein is CASGTSNEKLFF. CDR3 nucleotides: TGTGCCAGCGGGACATCCAATGAAAAACTGTTTTTT.

This chain joins TRBV7-2 and TRBJ1-1; unclear D gene. This CDR3 is built from 16 residues. The V and J ends lost 5 bases and 3 bases respectively, with 19 bases between them. Germline CDR1 SGHTA, CDR2 FQGNSA. This chain's CDR3 is CASSHGSVWEYTEAFF. DNA of the CDR3: TGTGCCAGCAGCCACGGATCAGTTTGGGAGTACACTGAAGCTTTCTTT.

Details on this clonotype: This may come from a read error, since a much larger clone is one base off. This chain uses TRBV18 with TRBJ2-7, with unresolved D. V lost 2 bases to trimming and J lost 6 bases, with 5 bases between them. There are 11 residues in the CDR3. Germline CDR1 KGHSH, CDR2 LQKENI. Here the CDR3 reads CASSPDCEQYF. As DNA, the CDR3 is TGTGCCAGCTCACCAGACTGCGAGCAGTACTTC.

This clonotype occurred many times. The rearrangement uses TRBV12-3 or TRBV12-4 and TRBJ2-1; 12 bases match TRBD2. V lost 6 bases, J lost 3 bases, and 3 bases stayed unmatched. The CDR3 covers 15 residues. The CDR3 spells CASRKLAGGYNEQFF. Written as DNA, the CDR3 is TGTGCCAGCAGGAAACTAGCGGGGGGCTACAATGAGCAGTTCTTC.

This clonotype appeared many times. V is TRBV20-1 and J is TRBJ1-6; maybe TRBD1 (5 bases). Germline loops: CDR1 DFQATT, CDR2 SNEGSKA (reference sequence). This CDR3 contains 13 residues. CDR3 sequence: CSGGDSYNSPLHF. The CDR3 DNA reads as TGCTCCGGGGGGGACTCCTATAATTCACCCCTCCACTTT.

The CDR3: CASSAVTGRTDTQYF. The DNA for the CDR3 is TGTGCCAGCAGTGCTGTGACAGGGCGCACAGATACGCAGTATTTT. This chain links TRBV6-4 with TRBJ2-3; 7 bases are shared with TRBD1. The V and J ends lost 4 bases and 1 base, in that order; junction bases with no gene match: 5. The CDR3 loop spans 15 amino acids. CDR1 is MRHNA and CDR2 is SNTAGT in the germline V gene.

The chain recombines TRBV7-8 with TRBJ2-3; 9 nucleotides agree with TRBD2. Germline V gene sequence: CDR1 SGHVS, CDR2 FQNEAQ. V shed 8 bases, J shed 1 base, and the junction held 19 bases outside the gene matches. There are 19 residues in the CDR3. This chain's CDR3 is CASHEGLAGWLGGTDTQYF. CDR3 in DNA: TGTGCCAGCCACGAAGGGCTAGCGGGGTGGTTGGGAGGCACAGATACGCAGTATTTT.

V usage is TRBV20-1 and J usage is TRBJ2-6; no reliable D call. CDR3 length equals 16 residues. The V and J ends lost 0 bases and 2 bases respectively, with 11 bases between them. Germline CDR1 DFQATT, CDR2 SNEGSKA (reference sequence). The CDR3 reads CSARDAGYPGANVLTF. DNA for the CDR3: TGCAGTGCTAGAGATGCCGGCTACCCTGGGGCCAACGTCCTGACTTTC.

This clonotype has at least ten counts. The J gene is TRBJ2-2, the V gene TRBV5-1; no firm D call. The CDR3 totals 14 residues. Trimming pared 1 base from V and 6 bases from J, leaving 10 bases between. The germline gives CDR1 SGHRS, CDR2 YFSETQ. For the CDR3, the DNA is TGCGCCAGCAGCTTGTATAGGCCTTCCGGGGAGCTGTTTTTT. It codes for CASSLYRPSGELFF.